These 21 T cell receptor beta chains were all obtained from the same sample, sequenced in a study of CD8 T cells in ankylosing spondylitis. Study-wide findings and caveats: A motif in TCR beta, a set of seven to nine highly homologous variants, appeared characteristic of ankylosing spondylitis blood.

Their target antigens are unknown. TCRdb recomputed calls from the 5' RACE reads with MiXCR, one row per CDR3 protein. This sample has 250,000 to 350,000 distinct CDR3 sequences, with under 8.5% found just once. The sequenced sample was blood, either unsorted or a sorted T cell fraction (not recorded which). These receptors originate from a male donor with ankylosing spondylitis.

This clonotype appeared a few times. The chain recombines TRBV4-1 with TRBJ2-2, with a weak D call TRBD2 (5 bases). Germline V gene lookup returns CDR1 MGHRA and CDR2 YSYEKL. The CDR3 totals 16 residues. V shed 0 bases and J shed 5 bases, with 13 bases lying between them. CDR3 sequence (DNA): TGCGCCAGCAGCCAAGAAGTTGGGAGAGTAACCGGGGAGCTGTTTTTT. Encoded protein: CASSQEVGRVTGELFF.

In DNA, the CDR3 is TGTGCCAGCAATGTGTTAGGCACTAGCGGGGGAAATGAGCAGTTCTTC. The encoded protein is CASNVLGTSGGNEQFF. The J gene is TRBJ2-1, the V gene TRBV6-1; the match to TRBD2 covers 11 bases. Germline trimming cut 7 bases from V and 7 bases from J; bases unmatched to any gene: 12. The germline V gene has CDR1 MNHNS and CDR2 SASEGT. The CDR3 contains 16 residues.

The chain has TRBV7-9 and TRBJ2-2; 8 nucleotides agree with TRBD2. The ends lost 11 bases at V and 2 bases at J; junction bases unmatched: 4. CDR1 is SEHNR, CDR2 FQNEAQ, per germline (reference sequence). This CDR3 comprises 13 residues. For the CDR3, the DNA is TGTGCCGATAGCGGGGTCAACACCGGGGAGCTGTTTTTT. It encodes CADSGVNTGELFF.

This clonotype was counted ten times or more. The gene calls are TRBV5-1 and TRBJ2-7, with unresolved D. Trimming removed 0 bases from V and 6 bases from J, with 16 bases in between. Germline V gives CDR1 SGHRS, CDR2 YFSETQ. The CDR3 sequence is 15 residues long. CDR3: CASSLVTLGQGEQYF. CDR3 bases: TGCGCCAGCAGCTTGGTTACCCTGGGCCAAGGCGAGCAGTACTTC.

This clonotype has at least ten counts. The rearrangement links TRBV20-1 to TRBJ2-3; 11 bases fit TRBD2. The CDR3 is 16 residues long. Germline lookup yields CDR1 DFQATT and CDR2 SNEGSKA (reference sequence). J lost 4 bases, V lost 5 bases, and 11 bases had no gene match. The CDR3 region has the DNA TGCAGTGCTCCACGACTAGCGGGGTTTCAATCAGATACGCAGTATTTT. Its translation is CSAPRLAGFQSDTQYF.

The V call is TRBV5-1, the J call TRBJ1-5; perhaps TRBD1 as D (6 bases). V lost 0 bases and J lost 2, with 15 bases in between. Germline V gene data show CDR1 as SGHRS and CDR2 as YFSETQ. This CDR3 region has 17 residues. The CDR3 DNA sequence: TGCGCCAGCAGCTTGGACCCGTGGGACAACGGCAATCAGCCCCAGCATTTT. It yields the protein CASSLDPWDNGNQPQHF.

The rearrangement uses TRBV7-2 and TRBJ2-3; TRBD2 matches 12 bases. The CDR3 loop spans 17 amino acids. Germline V CDR1 and CDR2: SGHTA, FQGNSA. With 5 bases clipped from V and 4 bases from J, the junction kept 10 bases outside the gene matches. The CDR3 sequence is CASSGLAGSGGADTQYF. The CDR3 nucleotides read TGTGCCAGCAGCGGACTAGCGGGGTCCGGGGGCGCAGATACGCAGTATTTT.

This clonotype has a count of ten or more. This chain connects TRBV20-1 to TRBJ2-7; TRBD1 aligns across 8 bases. From germline, CDR1 is DFQATT and CDR2 SNEGSKA (reference sequence). V shed 2 bases, J shed 4 bases, and the junction held 10 bases outside the gene matches. This CDR3 spans 15 amino acids. CDR3 bases: TGCAGTGCTAGACTACCCGGGACAGGCAAATACGAGCAGTACTTC. Its translation: CSARLPGTGKYEQYF.

The chain is built from TRBV25-1 and TRBJ2-7, with 8 nucleotides matching TRBD1. Per germline, CDR1 MGHDK and CDR2 SYGVNS. With 4 bases clipped from V and 5 bases from J, the junction kept 10 bases outside the gene matches. The CDR3 length is 15 residues. CDR3 sequence reads: CASSARGRNMDEQYF. The CDR3 DNA reads as TGTGCCAGCAGTGCCAGGGGGCGGAATATGGACGAGCAGTACTTC.

This clonotype was counted only a few times. The chain uses TRBV27 and TRBJ2-7, with D possibly being TRBD1 or TRBD2 (5 bases each). Germline lookup yields CDR1 MNHEY and CDR2 SMNVEV (reference sequence). Trimming took off 1 base at V and 5 bases at J, with 12 bases between the two ends. The CDR3 consists of 14 residues. The CDR3 coding sequence is TGTGCCAGCAGTTTATATGCGACGGGGCACGAGCAGTACTTC. Protein product: CASSLYATGHEQYF.

The genes are TRBV5-1 and TRBJ2-3; 8 bases align to TRBD1. The trim removed 1 base at V and 6 bases at J, leaving 7 bases unmatched. This CDR3 is 15 amino acids long. Germline CDR1 SGHRS, CDR2 YFSETQ. In DNA, the CDR3 is TGCGCCAGCAGCTTGAACCCGGGACAGGAGGATACGCAGTATTTT. Protein: CASSLNPGQEDTQYF.

This clonotype has more than one count but fewer than ten. The J gene is TRBJ1-5, the V gene TRBV5-1, with D possibly being TRBD1 (5 bases). V lost 0 bases to trimming and J lost 1 base, with 8 bases between them. CDR1 is SGHRS and CDR2 is YFSETQ in the germline V gene. There are 15 residues in the CDR3. The CDR3 is CASSLGDGSNQPQHF. In DNA form, the CDR3 reads TGCGCCAGCAGCTTGGGGGACGGAAGCAATCAGCCCCAGCATTTT.

A few counts support this clonotype. The rearrangement links TRBV12-3 or TRBV12-4 to TRBJ2-1; the match to TRBD2 covers 8 bases. V was pared by 4 bases and J by 0 bases, with 11 bases of the junction left unmatched. This CDR3 is 18 amino acids long. DNA for the CDR3: TGTGCCAGCAGTTCCGCATCAGTAGCGGGAAGCTCCTACAATGAGCAGTTCTTC. Encoded protein: CASSSASVAGSSYNEQFF.

In its sample, this clonotype was seen many times. The CDR3 protein is CASSEYRGVNTEAFF. The CDR3 DNA reads TGTGCCAGCAGTGAATACAGGGGAGTAAACACTGAAGCTTTCTTT. The J gene is TRBJ1-1, the V gene TRBV25-1; D perhaps matches TRBD1 (6 bases). Germline lookup yields CDR1 MGHDK and CDR2 SYGVNS. Trimming took off 0 bases at V and 2 bases at J, with 10 bases between the two ends. The CDR3 spans 15 residues.

This clonotype was counted a few times. This chain joins TRBV27 and TRBJ2-1, with 11 bases fitting TRBD2. CDR1 MNHEY and CDR2 SMNVEV come from the germline V gene (reference sequence). The trim removed 6 bases at V and 4 bases at J, leaving 2 bases unmatched. This CDR3 is 14 amino acids long. CDR3 protein: CASSWTSGYNEQFF. In nucleotides, the CDR3 is TGTGCCAGCAGCTGGACTAGCGGGTACAATGAGCAGTTCTTC.

This clonotype was counted between two and nine times. CDR3 sequence (DNA): TGTGCCAGCAGTTTCCTTTACAGTTCGACCGGGGAGCTGTTTTTT. Translated: CASSFLYSSTGELFF. The rearrangement joins TRBV28 to TRBJ2-2; D remains unclear. CDR1 and CDR2 (germline): MDHEN, SYDVKM. CDR3 length: 15 residues. With 3 bases removed from V and 5 bases from J, the gap between germline ends came to 13 bases.

This clonotype was observed many times. The chain has TRBV29-1 and TRBJ1-1, with D maybe TRBD1 (6 bases). Germline V lookup: CDR1 SQVTM, CDR2 ANQGSEA. Trimming stripped 2 bases from V and 3 bases from J, with 10 bases between. This CDR3 region has 13 residues. CDR3 loop: CSVERGRDTEAFF. Written as DNA, the CDR3 is TGCAGCGTTGAAAGGGGGAGAGACACTGAAGCTTTCTTT.

As DNA, the CDR3 is TGTGCCAGCAGCTTAGCGGGAGTTAAAGAGACCCAGTACTTC. Translated, it gives CASSLAGVKETQYF. The genes are TRBV7-9 and TRBJ2-5; possibly TRBD2 for D (5 bases). There are 14 residues in the CDR3. Trimming removed 0 bases from V and 3 bases from J, with 8 bases in between. Germline lookup yields CDR1 SEHNR and CDR2 FQNEAQ (reference sequence).

The chain links TRBV5-1 to TRBJ2-7; the D call may be TRBD1 or TRBD2 (5 bases each). Germline CDR1 is SGHRS and CDR2 is YFSETQ. The CDR3 loop spans 15 amino acids. V lost 0 bases and J 3 bases, leaving 13 bases between the germline ends. The CDR3 spells CASSLAWGPHYEQYF. CDR3 nucleotide sequence: TGCGCCAGCAGCTTGGCTTGGGGACCCCACTACGAGCAGTACTTC. Based on the CDR3 plus reference TRBV5-1 and TRBJ2-7, the full variable domain is KAGVTQTPRYLIKTRGQQVTLSCSPISGHRSVSWYQQTPGQGLQFLFEYFSETQRNKGNFPGRFSGRQFSNSRSEMNVSTLELGDSALYLCASSLAWGPHYEQYFGPGTRLTVT.

This clonotype was found a few times. The gene calls are TRBV28 and TRBJ1-1; perhaps TRBD1 as D (6 bases). Germline CDR1 and CDR2: MDHEN and SYDVKM. Trimming left V 7 bases short and J 0 bases short, with 24 bases between. The CDR3 runs to 18 residues. The CDR3 bases are TGTGCCAGCAACCCCCCCGGGGGCCTTCTCCCTTTGAACACTGAAGCTTTCTTT. Translation: CASNPPGGLLPLNTEAFF.

Ten or more counts support this clonotype. The V gene is TRBV12-3 or TRBV12-4, the J gene TRBJ2-3; D gene unclear. Deletions cut 3 bases from V and 3 bases from J, with 7 bases between. The CDR3 is 13 amino acids. The CDR3 reads CASSLAETDTQYF. The CDR3 coding sequence is TGTGCCAGCAGTTTGGCTGAAACAGATACGCAGTATTTT.